This TCR beta chain was found in a study of cytomegalovirus exposure and HLA in healthy donors. Findings of the study overall: Earlier findings revealed that most TCR beta V segments proved productive either about 87% or about 30% of the time.

Vbeta (60) and Jbeta (13) primers were used in the PCR. Here immunoSEQ multiplex PCR was the method, and the copy in TCRdb shows in-frame clones only, minus some. The sample carries approximately 82,000 clones, around 78% recorded once. As to this clone: What it binds is unknown.

The sequenced sample was PBMCs. This receptor was taken from a man between 40 and 49 years old in good health and CMV-seronegative.

CDR3 sequence: CASSPTGVNGEQYF. DNA of the CDR3: TGTGCCAGCAGCCCGACAGGGGTTAATGGCGAGCAGTACTTC. The rearrangement uses TRBV7-9 and TRBJ2-7, with 8 bases aligning to TRBD1. Trimming removed 5 bases from V and 6 bases from J; junction bases left unmatched: 9. Per germline, CDR1 SEHNR and CDR2 FQNEAQ (reference sequence). This CDR3 comprises 14 residues.